This T cell receptor beta chain derives from a study of cytomegalovirus exposure and HLA in healthy donors. Across the study: The Caucasian-associated ancestry cluster held around 81% of some 420 genotyped donors. Study outcomes and limitations: Rare TCR sequences dominated, though some public TCRs recurred in many donors. Indistinguishable V segments such as TRBV6-2 and TRBV6-3 were excluded.

Concerning this clone itself: Its antigen remains unknown.

CDR1 and CDR2 from the germline V gene are MDHEN and SYDVKM. The CDR3 sequence is 14 residues long. The V and J ends lost 2 bases and 0 bases respectively, with 4 bases between them. A multiplex PCR was run with 60 Vbeta primers and 13 Jbeta primers. The protocol was immunoSEQ multiplex PCR, while the TCRdb copy is restricted to in-frame clones and leaves out a portion. The sample holds 120,000 or so clones; about 10% are singletons and the top ten take just over 4.5%. This sequence originates from a woman aged 18-29 years in good health and CMV-seropositive. The rearrangement links TRBV28 to TRBJ2-2; D remains unclear. The sample consisted of PBMCs. CDR3 sequence reads: CASSLTTNTGELFF. The CDR3 DNA follows: TGTGCCAGCAGTTTAACAACGAACACCGGGGAGCTGTTTTTT.